These 19 T cell receptor beta chains came from one sample sequenced in a study of cytomegalovirus exposure and HLA in healthy donors. The PCR had 60 Vbeta and 13 Jbeta primers. Sequenced by immunoSEQ multiplex PCR; TCRdb stores in-frame clones only, minus some. The data contain under 200,000 clones, approximately 86% of them singletons. Sequencing input: PBMCs. The source is a young woman in good health and CMV-seronegative.

CDR3 sequence reads: CASSPSAGVGLAEAFF. The CDR3 bases are TGTGCCAGCTCACCTAGTGCAGGGGTAGGATTGGCTGAAGCTTTCTTT. V usage is TRBV18 and J usage is TRBJ1-1; tentatively, D is TRBD1 (6 bases). Trimming cost V 3 bases and J 6 bases, with 20 bases left between them. Germline values: CDR1 KGHSH, CDR2 LQKENI. The CDR3 is made up of 16 amino acids.

J is TRBJ2-6 and V is TRBV4-1; 7 bases match TRBD1. This CDR3 contains 18 residues. Germline assignment: CDR1 MGHRA and CDR2 YSYEKL. V trimming: 4 bases; J trimming: 0 bases; junction bases outside the gene matches: 9. CDR3 residues: CASSLNRGRNSGANVLTF. CDR3 coding DNA: TGCGCCAGCAGCCTCAACAGGGGTCGTAACTCTGGGGCCAACGTCCTGACTTTC.

The rearrangement uses TRBV19 and TRBJ2-3; a weak D match, TRBD2 (5 bases). CDR3 length equals 15 residues. Germline V lookup: CDR1 LNHDA, CDR2 SQIVND (reference sequence). The ends were cut back, 3 bases at V and 0 bases at J, with 10 bases in the middle. The CDR3, as DNA: TGTGCCAGTAGTATGAGGGTGGGTAGCACAGATACGCAGTATTTT. Its translation is CASSMRVGSTDTQYF.

Worth noting for this clone: The sample contains more than one DNA sequence encoding this CDR3. This rearrangement joins TRBV6-5 to TRBJ1-5, with a weak D call TRBD1 (5 bases). This CDR3 has 13 residues. Germline V lookup: CDR1 MNHEY, CDR2 SVGAGI. V shed 3 bases and J shed 6 bases, with 9 bases lying between them. Here the CDR3 reads CASSYGGSQPQHF. CDR3 DNA: TGTGCCAGCAGTTATGGGGGGAGTCAGCCCCAGCATTTT.

The chain employs TRBV14 and TRBJ1-4; D is uncertain. The V gene's germline CDR1 is SGHDN and CDR2 FVKESK. The CDR3 loop spans 13 amino acids. Trimming took 4 bases from V and 5 from J, leaving 8 bases between them. As DNA, the CDR3 is TGTGCCAGCAGCCTCACCCGGAATGAAAAACTGTTTTTT. It yields the protein CASSLTRNEKLFF.

The chain recombines TRBV7-9 with TRBJ2-7; 10 bases are shared with TRBD1. Germline CDR1 SEHNR, CDR2 FQNEAQ (reference sequence). Germline trimming cut 6 bases from V and 5 bases from J; bases unmatched to any gene: 4. CDR3 length: 13 residues. For the CDR3, the DNA is TGTGCCAGCAGAGGGACAGGGGAGAACGAGCAGTACTTC. Translated, it gives CASRGTGENEQYF.

This clone was observed a handful of times. The chain is built from TRBV5-8 and TRBJ2-7, with a weak D call TRBD2 (6 bases). CDR1 is SGHTS, CDR2 YDEGEE, per germline. V lost 2 bases and J lost 3, with 12 bases in between. The CDR3 spans 14 residues. The CDR3 DNA is TGTGCCAGCAGCTTCGCCCTGGACTACTACGAGCAGTACTTC. This codes for CASSFALDYYEQYF. The entire variable domain, with the rest obtained from reference TRBV5-8 and TRBJ2-7, is as follows: EAGVTQSPTHLIKTRGQQATLRCSPISGHTSVYWYQQALGLGLQFLLWYDEGEERNRGNFPPRFSGRQFPNYSSELNVNALELEDSALYLCASSFALDYYEQYFGPGTRLTVT.

This chain links TRBV28 with TRBJ2-5; 13 bases align to TRBD2. Germline-derived CDR1 and CDR2 are MDHEN and SYDVKM. The ends lost 4 bases at V and 4 bases at J; junction bases unmatched: 6. This CDR3 is 16 amino acids long. The CDR3 protein is CASSSPRTSGRETQYF. The CDR3 region has the DNA TGTGCCAGCAGTTCGCCTCGGACTAGCGGGAGAGAGACCCAGTACTTC.

This chain links TRBV27 with TRBJ2-1, with 9 bases fitting TRBD1. CDR3 length equals 14 residues. The germline V gene encodes CDR1 MNHEY and CDR2 SMNVEV (reference sequence). After removal of 2 bases from V and 4 bases from J, the junction contained 0 bases not matched to a gene. In nucleotides, the CDR3 is TGTGCCAGCAGTTTAGGGACAGGGTACAATGAGCAGTTCTTC. Encoded protein: CASSLGTGYNEQFF.

The chain joins TRBV28 to TRBJ2-2, with TRBD2 matching over 12 bases. The CDR3 consists of 17 residues. Trimming took 1 base from V and 5 from J; bases not matched to a gene: 5. Germline V lookup: CDR1 MDHEN, CDR2 SYDVKM. The CDR3 DNA reads as TGTGCCAGCAGTTTATCCCTAGGACTAGCGGGAACCGGGGAGCTGTTTTTT. It yields the protein CASSLSLGLAGTGELFF.

The chain combines TRBV6-1 with TRBJ1-1, with D possibly matching TRBD1 (5 bases). V shed 8 bases and J shed 1 base, with 17 bases lying between them. The CDR3 extends over 15 amino acids. Germline V gene data show CDR1 as MNHNS and CDR2 as SASEGT. The CDR3 loop is CASWSGGAGNTEAFF. CDR3 DNA sequence: TGTGCCAGCTGGAGTGGAGGGGCTGGGAACACTGAAGCTTTCTTT.

With respect to this clone: A junction boundary mismatches the germline segment, possibly from a read error. V and J are TRBV5-6 and TRBJ2-7; D gene uncertain. This CDR3 has 13 amino acids. The germline gives CDR1 SGHDT, CDR2 YYEEEE. CDR3 nucleotide sequence: TGTGCCAGCAACTTGGCGAGCTCCTACGAGCAGTACTTC. Residues: CASNLASSYEQYF.

This clone appeared a few times. The J gene is TRBJ1-1, the V gene TRBV5-1; D is perhaps TRBD1 (6 bases). The V gene's germline CDR1 is SGHRS and CDR2 YFSETQ. The CDR3 contains 11 residues. V lost 0 bases and J 10 bases, leaving 7 bases between the germline ends. CDR3 in amino acids: CASSLEGGAFF. In DNA, the CDR3 is TGCGCCAGCAGCTTGGAAGGGGGAGCTTTCTTT.

The chain recombines TRBV9 with TRBJ2-7, with 10 bases that match TRBD2. This CDR3 comprises 15 residues. V lost 3 bases, J lost 3 bases, and 6 bases stayed unmatched. Germline CDR1 and CDR2: SGDLS and YYNGEE. The CDR3 is CASSAGLADVYEQYF. In nucleotides, the CDR3 is TGTGCCAGCAGCGCCGGACTAGCGGATGTCTACGAGCAGTACTTC.

In this sample, this clone turned up once. V is TRBV23-1 and J is TRBJ2-5; 7 bases are shared with TRBD1. TRBV23-1 is designated an ORF whose function remains uncertain. The CDR3 runs 14 residues. V was pared by 3 bases and J by 1 base, with 2 bases of the junction left unmatched. CDR3 sequence: CASSHRDSQETQYF. DNA for the CDR3: TGCGCCAGCAGTCACCGGGACAGCCAAGAGACCCAGTACTTC.

This clone was seen just once. The chain carries TRBV4-1 and TRBJ2-1; 7 nucleotides agree with TRBD2. The V and J ends lost 1 base and 0 bases, in that order; junction bases with no gene match: 18. The length of the CDR3 is 21 residues. Germline loops: CDR1 MGHRA, CDR2 YSYEKL. The CDR3 DNA reads as TGCGCCAGCAGCCAAGGGCCCCTTGGCCAGGGCGGGGGTGGCTCCTACAATGAGCAGTTCTTC. Residues: CASSQGPLGQGGGGSYNEQFF.

V is TRBV4-1 and J is TRBJ2-1; 10 bases are a match to TRBD2. V was clipped by 2 bases and J by 8 bases; unmatched bases: 6. The V gene's germline CDR1 is MGHRA and CDR2 YSYEKL. The CDR3 extends over 15 amino acids. The CDR3 loop reads CASSQYRTSGDEQFF. The CDR3 nucleotides are TGCGCCAGCAGCCAATACAGGACTAGCGGCGATGAGCAGTTCTTC.

A word on this clone: One end of the junction varies from germline; a read error may be responsible. This chain joins TRBV30 and TRBJ1-2; D gene ambiguous. The CDR3 runs 13 residues. From germline, CDR1 is GTSNPN and CDR2 SVGIG (reference sequence). CDR3 in DNA: TGTGCCTGGAGGAGAGACACGTCCTATGGCCACACCTTC. Amino acid sequence: CAWRRDTSYGHTF.

The chain is built from TRBV7-9 and TRBJ2-5; 11 bases align to TRBD2. Losses at the gene ends were 4 bases for V and 5 bases for J; bases not matched to a gene: 12. Germline V CDR1 and CDR2: SEHNR, FQNEAQ (reference sequence). The CDR3 runs 17 residues. For the CDR3, the DNA is TGTGCCAGCAGCTCTAGCCCCACTAGCGGGGGAGATGAGACCCAGTACTTC. This codes for CASSSSPTSGGDETQYF.